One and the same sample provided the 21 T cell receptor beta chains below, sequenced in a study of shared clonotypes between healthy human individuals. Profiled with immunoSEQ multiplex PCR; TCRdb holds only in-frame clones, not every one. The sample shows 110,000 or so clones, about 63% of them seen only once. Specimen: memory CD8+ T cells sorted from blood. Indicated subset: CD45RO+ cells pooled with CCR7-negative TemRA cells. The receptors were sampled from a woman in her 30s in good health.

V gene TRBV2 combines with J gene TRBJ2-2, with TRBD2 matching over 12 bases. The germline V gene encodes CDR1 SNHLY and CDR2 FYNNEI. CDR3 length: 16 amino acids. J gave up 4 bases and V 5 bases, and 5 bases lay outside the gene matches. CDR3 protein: CASSLAGGPRTGELFF. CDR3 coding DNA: TGTGCCAGCAGTCTAGCGGGAGGGCCCCGCACCGGGGAGCTGTTTTTT. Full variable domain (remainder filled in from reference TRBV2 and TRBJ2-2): EPEVTQTPSHQVTQMGQEVILRCVPISNHLYFYWYRQILGQKVEFLVSFYNNEISEKSEIFDDQFSVERPDGSNFTLKIRSTKLEDSAMYFCASSLAGGPRTGELFFGEGSRLTVL.

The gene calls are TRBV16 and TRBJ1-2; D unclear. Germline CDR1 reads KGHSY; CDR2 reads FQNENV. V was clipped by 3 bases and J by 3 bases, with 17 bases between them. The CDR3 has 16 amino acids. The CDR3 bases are TGTGCCAGCAGCCAGGCCCGGGGAGAGGGCTACTATGGCTACACCTTC. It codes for CASSQARGEGYYGYTF. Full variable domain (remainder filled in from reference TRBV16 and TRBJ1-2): GEEVAQTPKHLVRGEGQKAKLYCAPIKGHSYVFWYQQVLKNEFKFLISFQNENVFDETGMPKERFSAKCLPNSPCSLEIQATKLEDSAVYFCASSQARGEGYYGYTFGSGTRLTVV.

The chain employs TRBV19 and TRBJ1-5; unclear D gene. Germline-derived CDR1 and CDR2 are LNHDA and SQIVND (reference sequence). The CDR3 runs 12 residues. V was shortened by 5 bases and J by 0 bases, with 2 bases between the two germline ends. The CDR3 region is CASSYSNQPQHF. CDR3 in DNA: TGTGCCAGTAGTTATAGCAATCAGCCCCAGCATTTT. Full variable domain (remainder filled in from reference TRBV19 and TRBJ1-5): DGGITQSPKYLFRKEGQNVTLSCEQNLNHDAMYWYRQDPGQGLRLIYYSQIVNDFQKGDIAEGYSVSREKKESFPLTVTSAQKNPTAFYLCASSYSNQPQHFGDGTRLSIL.

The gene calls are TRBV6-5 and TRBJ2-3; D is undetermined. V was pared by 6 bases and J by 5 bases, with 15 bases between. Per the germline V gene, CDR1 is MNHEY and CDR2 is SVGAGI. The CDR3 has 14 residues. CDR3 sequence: CASRRPTGQDTQYF. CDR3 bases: TGTGCCAGCAGGAGACCTACGGGCCAAGATACGCAGTATTTT.

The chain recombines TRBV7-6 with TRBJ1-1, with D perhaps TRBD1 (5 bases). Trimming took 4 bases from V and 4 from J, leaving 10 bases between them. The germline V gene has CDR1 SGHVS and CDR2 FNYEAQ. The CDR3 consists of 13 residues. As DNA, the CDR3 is TGTGCCAGCAGCTCCGGGGGGGGCACTGAAGCTTTCTTT. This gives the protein CASSSGGGTEAFF.

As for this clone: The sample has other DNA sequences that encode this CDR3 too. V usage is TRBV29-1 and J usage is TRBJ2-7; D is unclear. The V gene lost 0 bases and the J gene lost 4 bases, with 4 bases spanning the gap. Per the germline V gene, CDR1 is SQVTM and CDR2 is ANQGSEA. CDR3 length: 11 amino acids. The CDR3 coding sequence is TGCAGCGTTGAAGACAGGTACGAGCAGTACTTC. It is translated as CSVEDRYEQYF.

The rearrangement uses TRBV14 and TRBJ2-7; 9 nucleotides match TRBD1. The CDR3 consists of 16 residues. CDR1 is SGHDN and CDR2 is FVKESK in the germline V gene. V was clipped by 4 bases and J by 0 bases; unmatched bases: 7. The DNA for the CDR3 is TGTGCCAGCAGCCCTCCCGGACAGGGGAGCTCCTACGAGCAGTACTTC. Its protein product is CASSPPGQGSSYEQYF. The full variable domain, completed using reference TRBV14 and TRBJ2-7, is EAGVTQFPSHSVIEKGQTVTLRCDPISGHDNLYWYRRVMGKEIKFLLHFVKESKQDESGMPNNRFLAERTGGTYSTLKVQPAELEDSGVYFCASSPPGQGSSYEQYFGPGTRLTVT.

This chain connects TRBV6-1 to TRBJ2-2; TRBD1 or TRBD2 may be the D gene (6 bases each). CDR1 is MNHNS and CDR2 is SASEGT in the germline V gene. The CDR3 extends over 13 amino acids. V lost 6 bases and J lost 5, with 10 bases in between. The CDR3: CASREGGTGELFF. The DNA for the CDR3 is TGTGCCAGCAGGGAGGGGGGTACCGGGGAGCTGTTTTTT.

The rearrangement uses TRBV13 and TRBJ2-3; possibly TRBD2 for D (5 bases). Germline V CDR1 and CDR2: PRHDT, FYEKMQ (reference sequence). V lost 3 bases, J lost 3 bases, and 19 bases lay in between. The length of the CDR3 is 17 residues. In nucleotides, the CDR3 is TGTGCCAGCAGCTTCGGGGTTCAAGCGGACTTAACAGATACGCAGTATTTT. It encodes CASSFGVQADLTDTQYF.

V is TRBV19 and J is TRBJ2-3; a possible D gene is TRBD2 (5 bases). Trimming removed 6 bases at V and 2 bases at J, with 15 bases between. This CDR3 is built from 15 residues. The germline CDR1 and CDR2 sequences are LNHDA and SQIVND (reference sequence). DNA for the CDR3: TGTGCCAGTAGCCCAATCAAGCGGCACACAGATACGCAGTATTTT. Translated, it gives CASSPIKRHTDTQYF.

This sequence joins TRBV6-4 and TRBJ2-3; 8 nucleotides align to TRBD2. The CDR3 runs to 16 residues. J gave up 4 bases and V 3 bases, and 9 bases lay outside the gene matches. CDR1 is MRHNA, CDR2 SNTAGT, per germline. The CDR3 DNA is TGTGCCAGCAGTGAAAGAGCGGGAGTAGGGGCAGATACGCAGTATTTT. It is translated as CASSERAGVGADTQYF.

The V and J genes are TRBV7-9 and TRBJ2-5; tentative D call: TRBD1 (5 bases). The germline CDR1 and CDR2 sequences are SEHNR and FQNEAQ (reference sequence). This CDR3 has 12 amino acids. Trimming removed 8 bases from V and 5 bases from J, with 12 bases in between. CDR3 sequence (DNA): TGTGCCAGCCTGAGGCAGGGTGAGACCCAGTACTTC. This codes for CASLRQGETQYF.

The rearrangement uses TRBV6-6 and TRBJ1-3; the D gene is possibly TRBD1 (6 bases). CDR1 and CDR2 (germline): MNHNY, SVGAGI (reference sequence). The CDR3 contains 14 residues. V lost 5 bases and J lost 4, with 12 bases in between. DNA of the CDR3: TGTGCCAGCAGTCCAGGGGTCGAGGGAAACACCATATATTTT. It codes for CASSPGVEGNTIYF.

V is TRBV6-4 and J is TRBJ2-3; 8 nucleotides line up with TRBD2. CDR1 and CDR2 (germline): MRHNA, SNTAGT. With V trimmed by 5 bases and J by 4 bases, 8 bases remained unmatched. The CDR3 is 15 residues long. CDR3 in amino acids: CASSLLAGVADTQYF. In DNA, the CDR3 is TGTGCCAGCAGTCTCCTAGCGGGCGTGGCAGATACGCAGTATTTT.

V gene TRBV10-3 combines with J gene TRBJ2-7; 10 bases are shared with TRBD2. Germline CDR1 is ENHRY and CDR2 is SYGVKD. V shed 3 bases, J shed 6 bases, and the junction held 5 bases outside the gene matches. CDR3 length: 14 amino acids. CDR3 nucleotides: TGTGCCATCAGTGAAGCGGGAGGGCCGGGCGAGCAGTACTTC. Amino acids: CAISEAGGPGEQYF.

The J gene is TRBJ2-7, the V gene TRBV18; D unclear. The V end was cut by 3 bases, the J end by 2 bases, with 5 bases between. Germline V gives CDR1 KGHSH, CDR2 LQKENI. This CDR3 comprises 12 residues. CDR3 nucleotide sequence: TGTGCCAGCTCACCCACTACCTACGAGCAGTACTTC. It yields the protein CASSPTTYEQYF.

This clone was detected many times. The CDR3 nucleotides are TGTGCCAGCAGCCGTTTGTGGGACAGTTCCTACGAGCAGTACTTC. This encodes CASSRLWDSSYEQYF. The genes are TRBV27 and TRBJ2-7; 7 bases line up with TRBD1. The CDR3 loop spans 15 amino acids. The germline CDR1 and CDR2 sequences are MNHEY and SMNVEV (reference sequence). Trimming took 6 bases from V and 1 from J; bases not matched to a gene: 9.

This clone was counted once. The CDR3 DNA reads TGTGCCATCAGTGACCTAACAGGGGTTCCTGAAGCTTTCTTT. This gives the protein CAISDLTGVPEAFF. The gene calls are TRBV10-3 and TRBJ1-1; TRBD1 matches 7 bases. The V and J ends lost 3 bases and 6 bases, in that order; junction bases with no gene match: 7. Per germline, CDR1 ENHRY and CDR2 SYGVKD. The CDR3 runs to 14 residues.

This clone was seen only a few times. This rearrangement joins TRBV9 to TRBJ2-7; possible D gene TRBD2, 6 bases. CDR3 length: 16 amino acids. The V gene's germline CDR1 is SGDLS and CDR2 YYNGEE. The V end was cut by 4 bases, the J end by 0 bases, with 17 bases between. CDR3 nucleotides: TGTGCCAGCAGCACGTCGCGGGACGCCAGCTCCTACGAGCAGTACTTC. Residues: CASSTSRDASSYEQYF.

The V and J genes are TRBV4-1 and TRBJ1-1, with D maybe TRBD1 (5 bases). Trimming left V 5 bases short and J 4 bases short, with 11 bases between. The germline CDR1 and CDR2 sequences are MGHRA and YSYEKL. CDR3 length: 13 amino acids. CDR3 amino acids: CASSFARATEAFF. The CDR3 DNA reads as TGCGCCAGCAGCTTCGCCAGGGCCACTGAAGCTTTCTTT.

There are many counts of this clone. DNA for the CDR3: TGTGCCAGCAGCCAACCGAGCGGGCCCACAGGAGCAGATACGCAGTATTTT. Protein product: CASSQPSGPTGADTQYF. V usage is TRBV4-2 and J usage is TRBJ2-3; tentative D call: TRBD2 (6 bases). CDR1 LGHNA and CDR2 YNFKEQ come from the germline V gene. This CDR3 has 17 residues. V shed 2 bases and J shed 4 bases, with 19 bases lying between them.